This TCR beta chain was recorded in a study of T cell responses to AZD1222 COVID-19 vaccine. Study observations and caveats: The study found vaccine-associated CD4 TCRs spanning spike, dominant at 160-218 and 743-854. Of the AZD1222 recipients, only 5 to 7 were seropositive at baseline. Clonal diversity was possibly underestimated, and white British individuals and females predominated among donors. Spike-specific TCR breadth and depth rose after two AZD1222 doses.

Turning to this clone: Its specificity is unknown.

This table comes from immunoSEQ multiplex PCR, and its TCRdb copy is limited to in-frame clones, with some not included. The sample includes 160,000 or so clones, approximately 90% of them seen just once. CDR1 and CDR2 (germline): KGHSH, LQKENI. The CDR3 length is 14 residues. J gave up 2 bases and V 6 bases, and 6 bases lay outside the gene matches. The V gene is TRBV18, the J gene TRBJ1-2; 7 bases are a match to TRBD1. The receptor was isolated from an adult in good health. The material was peripheral blood, obtained on day 0 of AZD1222 vaccination. CDR3 loop: CASSPQGENYGYTF. The DNA of the CDR3 is TGTGCCAGCTCTCCCCAGGGGGAAAACTATGGCTACACCTTC. The whole variable domain, remainder taken from reference TRBV18 and TRBJ1-2, is NAGVMQNPRHLVRRRGQEARLRCSPMKGHSHVYWYRQLPEEGLKFMVYLQKENIIDESGMPKERFSAEFPKEGPSILRIQQVVRGDSAAYFCASSPQGENYGYTFGSGTRLTVV.